This T cell receptor beta chain emerged from a study of shared clonotypes between healthy human individuals (dated by TCRdb to the early 2020s). Notes on the research overall: The cohort included a few men and two women between 18 and 49 years of age. For each donor, CD4 naive and CD4 memory were each given three plates, CD8 naive was given two plates, and CD8 memory was given one plate. To estimate repertoire size and how much clonotype sharing occurs between individuals, the study deeply sequenced the blood TCR repertoires of several healthy adults. Different laboratories and diverse techniques were used to prepare libraries and sequence TCR repertoires, to increase sequencing depth and limit assay-specific biases. Per donor, leukapheresis produced somewhere between about 0.9 and 10 billion PBMCs.

Notes on this clone: What antigen it recognizes has not been identified. No base quality information exists; no much larger clone differs at one position.

CD8 naive samples were obtained by positive selection for CCR7 among CD45RO-negative cells, yielding a CD45RA+CCR7+ population from which TemRA cells were excluded. Healthy HIV-negative adults with no recently reported acute infections or vaccinations were included as donors. Every donor was a Caucasian adult living in Nashville, Tennessee, USA. Blood was obtained by leukapheresis, after which PBMCs were separated by Ficoll-Histopaque density gradient centrifugation and cryopreserved in liquid nitrogen vapor phase. Analytical flow cytometry was used to check the purity and quantity of each magnetically sorted T cell population. Genomic DNA was isolated from every sorted fraction and measured by UV absorbance on a Nanodrop 2000c. Overall results and qualifications from the work: Sharing across four donors was observed for approximately 5% of naive CD4, over 3% of naive CD8, over 2% of memory CD4, and about 0.4% of memory CD8 clonotypes. Incomplete sequencing was indicated by rarefaction of sorted-subset datasets, despite the large sequencing depth. Naive subsets generally had larger estimated clonotype richness than memory subsets. Clonotypes shared by all four sorted-subset donors showed higher generation probabilities than non-shared clonotypes. Pairwise subsampling indicated that sequencing depth was expected to affect the degree of clonotype sharing among donors. Because the study included only a small number of donors, the genetic and exposure-history diversity represented was limited. Sampling was restricted to blood, and TCR repertoires in tissues likely differ from the TCR repertoires found in blood.

Using the deep immunoSEQ assay, TCR CDR3 regions were amplified from genomic DNA by multiplex PCR. Genomic DNA extracted from each cell subset was distributed evenly over all wells of several immunoSEQ 96-well plates, and each plate served as one replicate. For sorted subsets, each replicate PCR was loaded with approximately 200 ng genomic DNA, equivalent to roughly 30,000 T cell genomes. The purified libraries were quantified using a Qubit 3.0 fluorometer, sized with a Bioanalyzer 2100, and then quantified again using the KAPA Library Quantification kit. A separate single-read 150-cycle Illumina NextSeq 550 flow cell was used to sequence each immunoSEQ 96-well plate. The authors processed their data as follows. Because the immunoSEQ output held only junctional sequences and lacked quality scores, the filtering could not match the filtering applied to full-length reads. To assign V/J genes and CDR3, sequences were annotated using PyIR, a Python wrapper for IgBLAST v1.9, with IMGT germline references. Reads were removed for weak V/J assignments (E-value above 1e-6), missing CDR3, stop codons, out-of-frame junctions, or ambiguous translated residues. V3J clonotypes were defined by identical inferred V gene, J gene, and CDR3 amino acid sequence. The percentage overlap between two repertoires was calculated by dividing the number of shared unique clonotypes by the size of the smaller repertoire. Richness of each repertoire was evaluated using RTK rarefaction, the Chao1 estimator, and Recon v2.1 estimates of unobserved clonotypes. Generation probabilities were computed with OLGA for all TCRbeta clonotypes obtained by the gDNA method from several donors. In its TCRdb copy, this immuneACCESS table keeps in-frame sequences only and misses some clones. Where compared with another copy, unresolved V genes explain less than half of these, and the others have no known cause. Clone size and the V and J calls come from that table; the DNA yielded D and trimming. This sample is represented by about 1,800,000 clones; 85% to 95% of them were singletons. The ten largest clonotypes hold 1.2% of the sample.

Reading from cysteine to phenylalanine, the CDR3 counts 13 amino acids. CDR3 DNA is the only sequence kept; it has 39 bases, read in frame from the first base. The germline V gene sets CDR1 to SQVTM and CDR2 to ANQGSEA. A distance of 10 bases separates the germline ends of V and J, which lose 6 bases and 0 bases respectively. Source material: naive CD8+ T cells sorted from blood. The cell subset or site label corresponds to: CD45RA+CCR7+. The sequence came from a man between 18 and 29 years old in good health. The V gene is TRBV29-1 and the J gene is TRBJ2-3, with the D gene too uncertain to name. The bases are TGCAGCGTCTTCTTGGGGAGCACAGATACGCAGTATTTT. Its protein product is CSVFLGSTDTQYF.